The rows below give T cell receptor beta chains drawn from one sample of a study of cytomegalovirus exposure and HLA in healthy donors. Using immunoSEQ multiplex PCR, the repertoire was profiled, and TCRdb retains in-frame clones only, with some absent. The data contain approximately 170,000 clones, 70% to 80% of them singletons. Specimen: PBMCs. The receptors originated from a woman between 45 and 60 years old in good health and CMV-seronegative. Both conserved end residues are part of each CDR3. A D gene is named only where the DNA matches it firmly. The listing skips clone size in some rows; elsewhere it reads once, few, many or a size class.

d_call	clone_size	v_call	j_call	cdr3_aa	cdr3_nt
TRBD2	once	TRBV29-1	TRBJ2-3	CSVGGTGVGTQYF	TGCAGCGTCGGGGGGACGGGAGTGGGTACGCAGTATTTT
TRBD1	-	TRBV7-2	TRBJ1-1	CASSPGAPGQRNTEAFF	TGTGCCAGCAGCCCAGGTGCCCCGGGACAGAGGAACACTGAAGCTTTCTTT
TRBD2	-	TRBV5-1	TRBJ2-5	CASSAAGGSIETQYF	TGCGCCAGCAGCGCCGCCGGGGGGAGCATAGAGACCCAGTACTTC
-	-	TRBV5-6	TRBJ1-4	CASSKPGGHQEEKLFF	TGTGCCAGCAGCAAACCGGGAGGCCACCAGGAGGAAAAACTGTTTTTT
TRBD1	-	TRBV27	TRBJ2-6	CASSFRNRDRRLSGANVLTF	TGTGCCAGCAGTTTTCGGAACCGGGACAGACGACTCTCTGGGGCCAACGTCCTGACTTTC
TRBD2	-	TRBV4-3	TRBJ2-7	CASSQGLAGTYEQYF	TGCGCCAGCAGCCAAGGGCTAGCGGGAACCTACGAGCAGTACTTC
-	-	TRBV10-2	TRBJ2-2	CASSGWGGDTGELFF	TGCGCCAGCAGTGGATGGGGGGGCGACACCGGGGAGCTGTTTTTT
TRBD1	-	TRBV7-8	TRBJ2-7	CASSRGGGPYEQYF	TGTGCCAGCAGCCGAGGGGGCGGTCCCTACGAGCAGTACTTC
TRBD1	-	TRBV5-1	TRBJ1-2	CASWDRGRLDSYTF	TGCGCCAGCTGGGACAGGGGGCGACTTGATAGCTACACCTTC
TRBD1	-	TRBV28	TRBJ1-4	CASRLQGGYEKLFF	TGTGCCAGCAGACTCCAGGGGGGCTACGAAAAACTGTTTTTT
-	-	TRBV27	TRBJ2-2	CASSFWGAGELFF	TGTGCCAGCAGTTTTTGGGGAGCCGGGGAGCTGTTTTTT
TRBD1	-	TRBV7-6	TRBJ2-1	CASSLGWDREGYNEQFF	TGTGCCAGCAGCTTAGGATGGGACAGGGAGGGCTACAATGAGCAGTTCTTC
-	-	TRBV7-8	TRBJ2-7	CASSLGSWGDSYEQYF	TGTGCCAGCAGCCTCGGGAGTTGGGGGGACTCCTACGAGCAGTACTTC
TRBD2	-	TRBV2	TRBJ2-3	CASRASGVNTDTQYF	TGTGCCAGCAGAGCTAGCGGCGTTAACACAGATACGCAGTATTTT
-	-	TRBV29-1	TRBJ2-3	CSVETGGTDTQYF	TGCAGCGTTGAAACGGGGGGCACAGATACGCAGTATTTT
TRBD1	-	TRBV25-1	TRBJ2-7	CASSEYRTGGEQYF	TGTGCCAGCAGTGAATACCGGACAGGGGGCGAGCAGTACTTC
-	few	TRBV7-9	TRBJ1-1	CASSLAVSVNTEAFF	TGTGCCAGCAGCTTAGCTGTCTCGGTGAACACTGAAGCTTTCTTT
TRBD1	-	TRBV6-5	TRBJ1-2	CASSYSTGVGYTF	TGTGCCAGCAGTTACTCGACAGGGGTTGGCTACACCTTC
TRBD2	once	TRBV10-3	TRBJ2-1	CAISEPSGPHNEQFF	TGTGCCATCAGTGAGCCTAGCGGGCCTCACAATGAGCAGTTCTTC
TRBD1	-	TRBV7-3	TRBJ2-5	CASSPRTGRGETQYF	TGTGCCAGCAGCCCTAGGACAGGGCGAGGGGAGACCCAGTACTTC
TRBD2	-	TRBV7-3	TRBJ2-1	CASSSSLQSGTRYNEQFF	TGTGCCAGCAGTTCTAGCCTCCAAAGCGGGACTCGATACAATGAGCAGTTCTTC
TRBD2	-	TRBV7-8	TRBJ2-3	CASRQTGTSGRAVYTQYF	TGTGCCAGCAGGCAGACCGGGACTAGCGGGAGGGCCGTGTATACGCAGTATTTT
TRBD2	-	TRBV4-3	TRBJ2-5	CASSQGTSGGQTQYF	TGCGCCAGCAGCCAAGGGACTAGCGGGGGCCAGACCCAGTACTTC
TRBD2	few	TRBV4-1	TRBJ2-3	CASSVGTSGGLSTDTQYF	TGCGCCAGCAGCGTCGGGACTAGCGGGGGCCTTAGCACAGATACGCAGTATTTT
-	-	TRBV7-2	TRBJ2-1	CASSREAGATYNEQFF	TGTGCCAGCAGCCGAGAAGCAGGGGCAACCTACAATGAGCAGTTCTTC
TRBD1	-	TRBV25-1	TRBJ1-5	CASSDPGQADQPQHF	TGTGCCAGCAGTGACCCCGGACAGGCAGATCAGCCCCAGCATTTT
-	once	TRBV6-5	TRBJ2-7	CASSYLAAANGEQYF	TGTGCCAGCAGTTACTTGGCAGCGGCCAACGGCGAGCAGTACTTC
TRBD1	-	TRBV7-7	TRBJ2-7	CASSLGTDSYEQYF	TGTGCTAGCAGCCTTGGGACAGACTCCTACGAGCAGTACTTC
-	-	TRBV5-6	TRBJ1-1	CASSLRGRDTEAFF	TGTGCCAGCAGCTTGAGGGGCAGGGACACTGAAGCTTTCTTT
-	-	TRBV19	TRBJ2-3	CASSIAPLATGNTQYF	TGTGCCAGTAGTATAGCCCCCCTAGCGACGGGGAATACGCAGTATTTT
-	-	TRBV19	TRBJ1-1	CASSTRPSSLNTEAFF	TGTGCCAGTAGTACCCGTCCATCCAGTCTGAACACTGAAGCTTTCTTT
TRBD1	few	TRBV28	TRBJ2-2	CASLARWAGGNGELFF	TGTGCCAGCCTGGCCCGGTGGGCAGGGGGTAACGGGGAGCTGTTTTTT
-	-	TRBV19	TRBJ2-4	CASSLLLASRGIQYF	TGTGCCAGTAGTCTCCTCCTGGCGTCCCGCGGCATTCAGTACTTC
TRBD1	-	TRBV18	TRBJ2-6	CASSPGTGTSGANVLTF	TGTGCCAGCTCTCCCGGGACAGGCACCTCTGGGGCCAACGTCCTGACTTTC
TRBD1	-	TRBV11-2	TRBJ2-2	CASSLEQGAVAGELFF	TGTGCCAGCAGCTTAGAACAGGGGGCCGTGGCCGGGGAGCTGTTTTTT
-	-	TRBV6-1	TRBJ2-2	CASSEAQGTPNTGELFF	TGTGCCAGCAGTGAAGCGCAGGGGACACCGAACACCGGGGAGCTGTTTTTT
-	-	TRBV28	TRBJ2-7	CASSLFGGRTYEQYF	TGTGCCAGCAGTTTGTTCGGGGGGCGGACCTACGAGCAGTACTTC
TRBD1	few	TRBV11-2	TRBJ1-1	CASSNRGMNTEAFF	TGTGCCAGCAGCAACAGGGGGATGAACACTGAAGCTTTCTTT
-	-	TRBV7-9	TRBJ1-1	CASSLQGGTEAFF	TGTGCCAGCAGCTTACAGGGAGGAACTGAAGCTTTCTTT
-	-	TRBV19	TRBJ2-6	CASREIGSGANVLTF	TGTGCCAGCCGCGAAATCGGCTCTGGGGCCAACGTCCTGACTTTC